Following are 30 T cell receptor beta chains from one sample sequenced in a study of metastatic and nonmetastatic thyroid tumors. Nobody among the patients had been given any treatment before thyroid surgery. Through MiXCR, TCRdb re-clonotyped the PCR reads. Counted here are approximately 26,000 clones, 13% occurring once; the ten biggest clones make up around 5%. Sequenced material: blood. These receptor sequences come from a female donor with papillary thyroid cancer or a benign thyroid nodule (not recorded which). Some clones in this sample may be carry-over from other donors' samples.

This clone was detected ten times or more. Different DNA sequences within this sample yield the same CDR3. The CDR3 sequence is CSAREEVFKRGGNGYTF. The CDR3 DNA sequence: TGCAGTGCTAGGGAGGAGGTGTTTAAGCGGGGGGGGAATGGCTACACCTTC. V usage is TRBV20-1 and J usage is TRBJ1-2, with D maybe TRBD1 (5 bases). Per the germline V gene, CDR1 is DFQATT and CDR2 is SNEGSKA (reference sequence). V lost 3 bases to trimming and J lost 6 bases, with 26 bases between them. The length of the CDR3 is 17 residues.

This clone has a count of ten or more. The V and J genes are TRBV30 and TRBJ2-1; a weak D match, TRBD2 (6 bases). Trimming removed 3 bases from V and 0 bases from J, with 6 bases in between. Per the germline V gene, CDR1 is GTSNPN and CDR2 is SVGIG (reference sequence). The CDR3 runs 13 residues. CDR3: CAWSGSSYNEQFF. DNA for the CDR3: TGTGCCTGGAGCGGGAGCTCCTACAATGAGCAGTTCTTC.

V and J are TRBV6-1 and TRBJ2-1; D might be TRBD1 (5 bases). The V and J ends lost 10 bases and 10 bases respectively, with 14 bases between them. Germline CDR1 MNHNS, CDR2 SASEGT. This CDR3 has 11 amino acids. CDR3 residues: CAITQGVEQFF. Written as DNA, the CDR3 is TGTGCCATCACCCAAGGGGTCGAGCAGTTCTTC.

The genes are TRBV10-3 and TRBJ2-1; D call uncertain. Germline V gene data show CDR1 as ENHRY and CDR2 as SYGVKD. Trimming took off 0 bases at V and 6 bases at J, with 12 bases between the two ends. The CDR3 totals 15 residues. The CDR3, as DNA: TGTGCCATCAGTGAGTCGACGACCGTCCTCAATGAGCAGTTCTTC. Encoded protein: CAISESTTVLNEQFF.

This clone was recorded many times. This CDR3 is also generated by other DNA sequences in the sample. V gene TRBV27 combines with J gene TRBJ2-2, with 9 bases that match TRBD2. The ends lost 6 bases at V and 5 bases at J; junction bases unmatched: 10. Germline loops: CDR1 MNHEY, CDR2 SMNVEV (reference sequence). CDR3 length equals 16 residues. The CDR3 is CASSRVLRGGTGELFF. The CDR3 DNA reads TGTGCCAGCAGCCGTGTCCTGCGGGGGGGAACCGGGGAGCTGTTTTTT.

Notes on this clone: A read error may account for a junction end that differs from germline. The rearrangement uses TRBV6-5 and TRBJ1-3; D perhaps matches TRBD1 (6 bases). This CDR3 spans 18 amino acids. Germline V lookup: CDR1 MNHEY, CDR2 SVGAGI. CDR3 sequence (DNA): TGTGCCAGCAGGGCATCCCCCGGGACAACCACCTCTAGAAACACCATATATTTT. Its translation is CASRASPGTTTSRNTIYF.

This clone was recorded many times. The gene calls are TRBV5-1 and TRBJ2-1; 9 bases agree with TRBD2. This CDR3 has 16 amino acids. Germline V gene lookup returns CDR1 SGHRS and CDR2 YFSETQ. With V trimmed by 4 bases and J by 5 bases, 10 bases remained unmatched. This CDR3 reads CASSPNSGSKNNEQFF. In DNA, the CDR3 is TGCGCCAGCAGCCCTAATAGCGGGAGTAAGAACAATGAGCAGTTCTTC.

This clone was recorded many times. The chain uses TRBV18 and TRBJ1-6; 7 bases line up with TRBD1. This CDR3 has 14 residues. J was trimmed by 8 bases and V by 3 bases; bases with no gene match: 4. Germline V lookup: CDR1 KGHSH, CDR2 LQKENI. The CDR3 DNA reads as TGTGCCAGCTCACCGTCAGGGGGTCATTCACCCCTCCACTTT. Protein product: CASSPSGGHSPLHF.

This clone occurred many times. This rearrangement joins TRBV30 to TRBJ1-2, with D maybe TRBD1 (6 bases). The V end was cut by 2 bases, the J end by 8 bases, with 9 bases between. The germline gives CDR1 GTSNPN, CDR2 SVGIG (reference sequence). The CDR3 contains 11 residues. CDR3 region: CAWSYRVGYTF. The CDR3 region has the DNA TGTGCCTGGAGTTACAGGGTCGGCTACACCTTC.

This clone counts as medium-sized. V and J are TRBV20-1 and TRBJ1-2, with a weak D call TRBD1 (5 bases). In germline, CDR1 is DFQATT, CDR2 SNEGSKA (reference sequence). Deletions cut 2 bases from V and 5 bases from J, with 9 bases between. The CDR3 sequence is 12 residues long. The CDR3 region has the DNA TGCAGTGCTAGAAGGGGAGGATATGGCTACACCTTC. This codes for CSARRGGYGYTF.

The CDR3 sequence is CASSLHGQGRRGANVLTF. As DNA, the CDR3 is TGTGCCAGCAGCTTACACGGACAGGGGCGAAGGGGGGCCAACGTCCTGACTTTC. This chain uses TRBV11-2 with TRBJ2-6, with 9 bases identical to TRBD1. Germline lookup yields CDR1 SGHAT and CDR2 FQNNGV. The CDR3 has 18 residues. J lost 4 bases, V lost 2 bases, and 9 bases had no gene match.

This clone was counted many times. V is TRBV30 and J is TRBJ1-3; no firm D call. This CDR3 has 15 residues. The germline CDR1 and CDR2 sequences are GTSNPN and SVGIG (reference sequence). V was clipped by 2 bases and J by 0 bases, with 11 bases between them. CDR3 loop: CAWSQGGSSGNTIYF. The CDR3 DNA is TGTGCCTGGAGTCAAGGAGGCAGCTCTGGAAACACCATATATTTT.

This clone was seen ten or more times. The V gene is TRBV16, the J gene TRBJ2-2, with D tentatively TRBD1 (6 bases). In germline, CDR1 is KGHSY, CDR2 FQNENV. Trimming shortened V by 4 bases and J by 0 bases, and 9 bases separated the two germline ends. The CDR3 consists of 15 residues. The CDR3, as DNA: TGTGCCAGCAGCCGAAGGGGGACGAACACCGGGGAGCTGTTTTTT. It codes for CASSRRGTNTGELFF.

This clone was seen repeatedly, ten times or more. V is TRBV25-1 and J is TRBJ2-1, with TRBD1 matching over 9 bases. This CDR3 spans 15 amino acids. V dropped 6 bases and J dropped 6; count of bases not matched to a gene: 9. In germline, CDR1 is MGHDK, CDR2 SYGVNS. CDR3 in amino acids: CASSLGQGFLNEQFF. The CDR3 DNA reads TGTGCCAGCAGCCTGGGACAGGGTTTTCTCAATGAGCAGTTCTTC.

This clone was seen ten or more times. The V gene is TRBV28, the J gene TRBJ1-4, with a possible D match to TRBD1 (5 bases). The CDR3 extends over 15 amino acids. In germline, CDR1 is MDHEN, CDR2 SYDVKM. V gave up 2 bases and J gave up 10 bases, with 17 bases separating them. The CDR3 spells CASSLNPGLRGKLFF. The CDR3 region has the DNA TGTGCCAGCAGTTTAAATCCAGGGCTAAGGGGAAAACTGTTTTTT.

This clone was picked up many times. At the DNA level, this CDR3 is encoded by other sequences in the same sample as well. The chain couples TRBV20-1 to TRBJ1-1; a possible D gene is TRBD1 (6 bases). Trimming stripped 3 bases from V and 3 bases from J, with 8 bases between. Germline V gene data show CDR1 as DFQATT and CDR2 as SNEGSKA (reference sequence). The CDR3 loop spans 12 amino acids. The CDR3 spells CSARAGDTEAFF. CDR3 sequence (DNA): TGCAGTGCTAGGGCAGGGGACACTGAAGCTTTCTTT.

This clone was observed at least ten times. The chain has TRBV9 and TRBJ2-3; 10 bases map to TRBD2. From germline, CDR1 is SGDLS and CDR2 YYNGEE. Trimming removed 0 bases from V and 3 bases from J; junction bases left unmatched: 7. The CDR3 is made up of 17 amino acids. The CDR3 sequence: CASSVDLAGVGTDTQYF. In DNA form, the CDR3 reads TGTGCCAGCAGCGTAGATCTAGCGGGAGTCGGGACAGATACGCAGTATTTT.

This clone was seen repeatedly, ten times or more. This chain connects TRBV24-1 to TRBJ2-1, with 13 bases lining up with TRBD2. The trim removed 2 bases at V and 10 bases at J, leaving 7 bases unmatched. Per germline, CDR1 KGHDR and CDR2 SFDVKD. This CDR3 comprises 16 residues. DNA of the CDR3: TGTGCCACCAGTGATTCCCGGACTAGCGGGAGTAACGAGCAGTTCTTC. It encodes CATSDSRTSGSNEQFF.

This clone was seen at least ten times. The chain links TRBV20-1 to TRBJ1-1; D remains unclear. V lost 0 bases, J lost 7 bases, and 9 bases lay in between. This CDR3 has 12 residues. Germline CDR1 is DFQATT and CDR2 is SNEGSKA (reference sequence). CDR3 in DNA: TGCAGTGCTAGAGATTTTAAGATTGAAGCTTTCTTT. Translation gives CSARDFKIEAFF.

In its sample, this clone was seen many times. The rearrangement links TRBV20-1 to TRBJ2-7; TRBD1 agrees at 10 bases. Germline assignment: CDR1 DFQATT and CDR2 SNEGSKA (reference sequence). The CDR3 runs 13 residues. After removal of 6 bases from V and 4 bases from J, the junction contained 6 bases not matched to a gene. The CDR3 is CSAMWDRGYEQYF. DNA of the CDR3: TGCAGTGCCATGTGGGACAGGGGATACGAGCAGTACTTC.

This clone occurred many times. This chain connects TRBV6-2 or TRBV6-3 to TRBJ2-6; 7 nucleotides match TRBD2. Trimming at V came to 7 bases and at J to 8 bases, leaving 8 bases not matched to a gene. The CDR3 covers 14 residues. The V gene's germline CDR1 is MNHEY and CDR2 SVGEGT. The CDR3 sequence: CASTISGAPNVLTF. The CDR3 nucleotides read TGTGCCAGCACCATAAGCGGGGCCCCCAACGTCCTGACTTTC.

This clone was seen at least ten times. The chain is built from TRBV29-1 and TRBJ2-3; D gene unclear. Germline CDR1 is SQVTM and CDR2 is ANQGSEA. Trimming removed 4 bases at V and 3 bases at J, with 17 bases between. The CDR3 is 15 amino acids. CDR3 sequence (DNA): TGCAGCGTTGGTCGAGGAGTTTTGAGGACAGATACGCAGTATTTT. This translates into CSVGRGVLRTDTQYF.

Concerning this clone itself: A much larger clonotype is one base distant, so this may be a read error. J is TRBJ2-7 and V is TRBV24-1; D is possibly TRBD2 (5 bases). The CDR3 spans 15 residues. CDR1 and CDR2 (germline): KGHDR, SFDVKD. CDR3 region: CATSDADPSSYEQHF. The DNA of the CDR3 is TGTGCCACCAGTGATGCTGATCCTAGCTCCTACGAGCAGCACTTC.

This clone was seen repeatedly, ten times or more. The V gene is TRBV5-5, the J gene TRBJ2-6, with D uncertain. The CDR3 has 15 residues. Germline-derived CDR1 and CDR2 are SGHKS and YYEKEE (reference sequence). V was cut by 1 base and J by 0 bases, with 5 bases left in between. The CDR3, as DNA: TGTGCCAGCAGCTTGCGAGGCTCTGGGGCCAACGTCCTGACTTTC. It is translated as CASSLRGSGANVLTF.

At least ten counts were recorded for this clone. The rearrangement joins TRBV20-1 to TRBJ2-4, with a tentative D call TRBD1 (6 bases). The CDR3 runs 16 residues. Germline CDR1 reads DFQATT; CDR2 reads SNEGSKA (reference sequence). The germline V and J ends were trimmed by 6 bases and 3 bases, with 21 bases remaining between them. The CDR3 region is CSAAMGDTFYKNIQYF. Here the CDR3 DNA reads TGCAGTGCCGCTATGGGGGACACTTTCTACAAAAACATTCAGTACTTC.

This clone was detected many times. CDR3 DNA: TGTGCCAGCAGTTCCCCCTCGCTGGGCAAGGTGGGCTACACCTTC. Translated: CASSSPSLGKVGYTF. The chain links TRBV27 to TRBJ1-2; the D is unclear. Trimming left V 4 bases short and J 8 bases short, with 20 bases between. This CDR3 spans 15 amino acids. Germline loops: CDR1 MNHEY, CDR2 SMNVEV (reference sequence).

This clone was picked up a small number of times. One junction end does not reproduce the germline sequence, and a read error may be involved. The chain recombines TRBV7-8 with TRBJ2-7; 7 bases are a match to TRBD1. CDR3 length: 16 amino acids. In germline, CDR1 is SGHVS, CDR2 FQNEAQ. The CDR3 DNA reads as TGTGACAGCAGCTTAGCCATGACAGGGCCTACCTACGAGCACTACTTC. Translated: CDSSLAMTGPTYEHYF.

This clone was detected only a few times. This may be a read error, as it is one base from a much larger clone. The sample holds other DNA sequences that translate to the same CDR3. The chain couples TRBV2 to TRBJ2-6; D tentatively fits TRBD1 or TRBD2 (5 bases each). This CDR3 comprises 14 residues. Germline CDR1 is SNHLY and CDR2 is FYNNEI. The CDR3 region is CASKGTSGANVLTF. CDR3 bases: TGTGCCAGCAAAGGGACCTCTGGGGCCAATGTCCTGACTTTC.

This clone was seen at least ten times. This chain uses TRBV9 with TRBJ2-3; 11 bases align to TRBD2. V gave up 0 bases and J gave up 1 base; unmatched junction bases: 7. There are 18 residues in the CDR3. Germline loops: CDR1 SGDLS, CDR2 YYNGEE. The DNA for the CDR3 is TGTGCCAGCAGCGTAGGAACTAGCGGGAGCACAGGCACAGATACGCAGTATTTT. It codes for CASSVGTSGSTGTDTQYF. Full variable domain (outside the CDR3, taken from reference TRBV9 and TRBJ2-3): DSGVTQTPKHLITATGQRVTLRCSPRSGDLSVYWYQQSLDQGLQFLIQYYNGEERAKGNILERFSAQQFPDLHSELNLSSLELGDSALYFCASSVGTSGSTGTDTQYFGPGTRLTVL.

This chain uses TRBV13 with TRBJ2-7; no firm D call. V gave up 0 bases and J gave up 0 bases, with 3 bases separating them. CDR3 length equals 13 residues. Germline V gene lookup returns CDR1 PRHDT and CDR2 FYEKMQ (reference sequence). The CDR3 bases are TGTGCCAGCAGCTTAGGGATCTCCTACGAGCAGTACTTC. Translating gives CASSLGISYEQYF.